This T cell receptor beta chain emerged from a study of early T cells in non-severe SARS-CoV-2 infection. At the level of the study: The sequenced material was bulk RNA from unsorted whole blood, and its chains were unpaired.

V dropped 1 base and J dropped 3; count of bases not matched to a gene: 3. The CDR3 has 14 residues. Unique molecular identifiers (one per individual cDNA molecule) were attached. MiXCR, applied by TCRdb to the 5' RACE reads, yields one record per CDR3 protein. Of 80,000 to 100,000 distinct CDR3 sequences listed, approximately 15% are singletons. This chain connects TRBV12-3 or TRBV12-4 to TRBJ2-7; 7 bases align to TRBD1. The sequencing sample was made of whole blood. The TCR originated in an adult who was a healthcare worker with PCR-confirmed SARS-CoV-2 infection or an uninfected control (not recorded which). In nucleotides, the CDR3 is TGTGCCAGCAGTTTAGACAGGGGCGGCTACGAGCAGTACTTC. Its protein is CASSLDRGGYEQYF.